Described below is a single TCR beta chain sequence and its context. V lost 1 base and J lost 6, with 12 bases in between. CDR3 size: 14 residues. The germline CDR1 and CDR2 sequences are MNHEY and SVGEGT. Assay: immunoSEQ multiplex PCR; the TCRdb copy retains only in-frame clones and omits some. The sample has approximately 190,000 clones; the top ten hold around 2%. The data originate from a study of control samples from healthy donors and cancer patients. This receptor was taken from a young woman in good health. Sequencing used blood. The chain carries TRBV6-2 or TRBV6-3 and TRBJ1-1; D might be TRBD1 (6 bases). CDR3 loop: CASSYWKGVAEAFF. CDR3 bases: TGTGCCAGCAGTTACTGGAAGGGGGTGGCTGAAGCTTTCTTT.